Listed here is a single T cell receptor (beta chain). Its antigen is still unknown. This sample was taken from a study of cytomegalovirus exposure and HLA in healthy donors. Study findings and constraints: TRBV6-2, TRBV6-3 and other indistinguishable V segments were excluded. Among immune exposure information, only CMV serostatus was available.

The CDR3 has 15 residues. Germline V gene lookup returns CDR1 SGHTA and CDR2 FQGTGA. Trimming took off 5 bases at V and 0 bases at J, with 11 bases between the two ends. Vbeta (60) and Jbeta (13) primers were used in the PCR. The method was immunoSEQ multiplex PCR; TCRdb's version includes in-frame clones alone and lacks a portion of them. This sample has under 200,000 clones, with around 75% found just once. The TCR was taken from a female donor in good health and CMV-seronegative. Material: PBMCs. The J gene is TRBJ2-1, the V gene TRBV7-3, with a weak D call TRBD1 (5 bases). The CDR3 here is CASSPTAASYNEQFF. The CDR3 coding sequence is TGTGCCAGCAGCCCGACAGCTGCCTCCTACAATGAGCAGTTCTTC.